This paragraph covers one T cell receptor (beta chain) sequence. Its target is unknown. Each CDR3 protein is one row after TCRdb ran MiXCR on the 5' RACE reads. The profile shows tens of thousands of distinct CDR3 sequences, roughly 9.5% of them singletons. This sample stems from a study of T-cell memory formation after mild COVID-19. Study conclusions and caveats: CD4/CD8 balance held among clones contracting day 15 to 85, and later expanders leaned CD4+.

This CDR3 is built from 15 residues. V lost 5 bases and J lost 2, with 15 bases in between. CDR1 and CDR2 from the germline V gene are LGHDT and YNNKEL (reference sequence). Sample: PBMCs or a T cell subset sorted from them (not recorded which). The chain links TRBV3-1 to TRBJ2-5; tentatively, D is TRBD2 (6 bases). The TCR comes from a man between 18 and 35 years old who had mild COVID-19 (a few samples of this study predate the infection). Cell type and time point are not known. The CDR3 reads CASSFLGGGQETQYF. The CDR3 nucleotides are TGTGCCAGCAGCTTCCTGGGGGGTGGACAAGAGACCCAGTACTTC.